The 9 T cell receptor beta chains in this list originate from one sample, sequenced in a study of resident and recirculating memory T cells in vitiligo. Assay: immunoSEQ multiplex PCR; the TCRdb copy retains only in-frame clones and omits some. The data hold 55,000 to 75,000 clones, with about nine tenths observed a single time. The specimen was blood. The receptors here all came from a male donor with vitiligo.

The J gene is TRBJ1-5, the V gene TRBV6-5, with D hard to call. CDR1 and CDR2 (germline): MNHEY, SVGAGI. The CDR3 length is 13 residues. Trimming removed 0 bases at V and 8 bases at J, with 8 bases between. The CDR3 DNA sequence: TGTGCCAGCAGTTACTCGTGGGGAGAGCCCCAGCATTTT. Its translation is CASSYSWGEPQHF.

The chain couples TRBV9 to TRBJ2-1; 14 nucleotides agree with TRBD2. The CDR3 loop spans 14 amino acids. Germline loops: CDR1 SGDLS, CDR2 YYNGEE. V lost 1 base and J lost 12; bases outside the gene matches: 3. Written as DNA, the CDR3 is TGTGCCAGCAGCGTACGGACTAGCGGGGGGTCGCAGTTCTTC. Residues: CASSVRTSGGSQFF.

The V gene is TRBV19, the J gene TRBJ1-4; 9 bases map to TRBD1. The CDR3 totals 14 residues. Trimming removed 3 bases from V and 7 bases from J; junction bases left unmatched: 3. Germline V lookup: CDR1 LNHDA, CDR2 SQIVND (reference sequence). The CDR3 spells CASSMTGGVEKLFF. The CDR3 DNA sequence: TGTGCCAGTAGTATGACAGGGGGAGTTGAAAAACTGTTTTTT.

This chain links TRBV5-1 with TRBJ1-2; TRBD1 matches at 8 bases. The germline gives CDR1 SGHRS, CDR2 YFSETQ. The ends lost 4 bases at V and 4 bases at J; junction bases unmatched: 6. The CDR3 has 14 amino acids. CDR3 region: CASSLDRDGYGYTF. The CDR3 DNA reads TGCGCCAGCAGCCTGGACAGGGATGGCTATGGCTACACCTTC.

The chain has TRBV4-2 and TRBJ2-5, with 10 bases identical to TRBD1. The J segment lost 4 bases and the V segment lost 0 bases, leaving 11 bases of the junction unmatched. CDR1 and CDR2 from the germline V gene are LGHNA and YNFKEQ. The CDR3 runs 18 residues. The CDR3 coding sequence is TGTGCCAGCAGCCAAGATCCGCTGGGGACAGGGGATCGAGAGACCCAGTACTTC. Translated, it gives CASSQDPLGTGDRETQYF.

This clone was counted between two and nine times. This rearrangement joins TRBV30 to TRBJ2-5, with 10 bases lining up with TRBD1. This CDR3 contains 15 residues. Trimming cost V 5 bases and J 7 bases; bases outside gene matches: 13. CDR1 GTSNPN and CDR2 SVGIG come from the germline V gene (reference sequence). The CDR3 nucleotides read TGTGCCTGGTCGAAATTCGGGACAGGGGACCGGACCCAGTACTTC. Amino acid sequence: CAWSKFGTGDRTQYF.

The V and J genes are TRBV7-2 and TRBJ1-5; tentatively, D is TRBD1 (6 bases). Germline V gene data show CDR1 as SGHTA and CDR2 as FQGNSA. Trimming pared 2 bases from V and 5 bases from J, leaving 10 bases between. The CDR3 is 14 amino acids. The CDR3 sequence is CASSLYHRDQPQHF. The CDR3 nucleotides are TGTGCCAGCAGCTTATACCACAGGGATCAGCCCCAGCATTTT.

The chain employs TRBV7-2 and TRBJ1-2, with D unresolved. Germline V CDR1 and CDR2: SGHTA, FQGNSA. With 1 base removed from V and 8 bases from J, the gap between germline ends came to 5 bases. CDR3 length: 11 amino acids. CDR3 residues: CASSLGQGYTF. In DNA, the CDR3 is TGTGCCAGCAGCTTAGGTCAGGGCTACACCTTC.

This clone has more than one count but fewer than ten. The chain uses TRBV18 and TRBJ2-1; D is ambiguous. This CDR3 has 15 residues. The germline V gene encodes CDR1 KGHSH and CDR2 LQKENI. Trimming took 3 bases from V and 7 from J, leaving 16 bases between them. The CDR3 sequence: CASSPGSIVGNEQFF. CDR3 DNA sequence: TGTGCCAGCTCACCGGGTTCGATTGTCGGGAATGAGCAGTTCTTC.